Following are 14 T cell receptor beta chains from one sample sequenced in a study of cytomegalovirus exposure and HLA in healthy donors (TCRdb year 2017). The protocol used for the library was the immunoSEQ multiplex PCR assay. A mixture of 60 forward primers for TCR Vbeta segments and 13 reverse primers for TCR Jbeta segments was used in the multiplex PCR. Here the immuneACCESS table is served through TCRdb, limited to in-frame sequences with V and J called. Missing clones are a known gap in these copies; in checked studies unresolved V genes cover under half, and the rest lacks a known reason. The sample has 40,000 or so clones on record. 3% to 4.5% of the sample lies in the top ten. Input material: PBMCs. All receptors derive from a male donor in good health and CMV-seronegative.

CDR3 protein: CASSRTGTGDTQYF. The CDR3 DNA reads as TGTGCCAGCTCACGGACAGGGACTGGCGATACGCAGTATTTT. V and J are TRBV18 and TRBJ2-3, with TRBD1 matching 8 bases. V shed 4 bases and J 6 bases; nucleotides not matched to a gene: 6. The germline CDR1 and CDR2 sequences are KGHSH and LQKENI. CDR3 length: 14 amino acids.

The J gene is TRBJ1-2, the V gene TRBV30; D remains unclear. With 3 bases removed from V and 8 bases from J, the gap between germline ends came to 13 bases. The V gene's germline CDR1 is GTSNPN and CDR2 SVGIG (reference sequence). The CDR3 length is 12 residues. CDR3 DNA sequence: TGTGCCTGGAGGGATGGGAGGAGAGGCTACACCTTC. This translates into CAWRDGRRGYTF.

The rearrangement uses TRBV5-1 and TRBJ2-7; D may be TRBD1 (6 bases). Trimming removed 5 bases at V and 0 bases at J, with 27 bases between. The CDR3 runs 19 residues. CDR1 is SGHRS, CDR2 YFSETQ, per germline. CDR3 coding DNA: TGCGCCAGCAGAATCAGCAGGGGATCGAAAGAGGATAGCTCCTACGAGCAGTACTTC. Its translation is CASRISRGSKEDSSYEQYF. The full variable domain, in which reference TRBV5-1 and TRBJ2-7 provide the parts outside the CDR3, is KAGVTQTPRYLIKTRGQQVTLSCSPISGHRSVSWYQQTPGQGLQFLFEYFSETQRNKGNFPGRFSGRQFSNSRSEMNVSTLELGDSALYLCASRISRGSKEDSSYEQYFGPGTRLTVT.

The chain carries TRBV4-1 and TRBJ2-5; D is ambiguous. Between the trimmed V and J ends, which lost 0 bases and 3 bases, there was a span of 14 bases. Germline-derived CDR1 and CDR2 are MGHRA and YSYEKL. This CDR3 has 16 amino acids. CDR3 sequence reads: CASSQDELVLEETQYF. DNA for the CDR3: TGCGCCAGCAGCCAAGATGAGCTGGTCCTTGAAGAGACCCAGTACTTC.

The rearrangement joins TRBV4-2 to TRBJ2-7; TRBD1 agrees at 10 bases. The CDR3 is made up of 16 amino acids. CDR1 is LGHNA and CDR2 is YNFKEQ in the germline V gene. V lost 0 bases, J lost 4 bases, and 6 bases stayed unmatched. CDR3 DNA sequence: TGTGCCAGCAGCCAAGAGGGACAGGGGTACGGGTACGAGCAGTACTTC. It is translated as CASSQEGQGYGYEQYF.

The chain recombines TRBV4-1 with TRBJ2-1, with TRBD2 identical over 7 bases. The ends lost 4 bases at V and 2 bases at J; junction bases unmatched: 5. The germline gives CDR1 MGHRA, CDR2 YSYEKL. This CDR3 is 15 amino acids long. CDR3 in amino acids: CASSPAGRTYNEQFF. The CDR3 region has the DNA TGCGCCAGCAGCCCAGCGGGGCGGACCTACAATGAGCAGTTCTTC.

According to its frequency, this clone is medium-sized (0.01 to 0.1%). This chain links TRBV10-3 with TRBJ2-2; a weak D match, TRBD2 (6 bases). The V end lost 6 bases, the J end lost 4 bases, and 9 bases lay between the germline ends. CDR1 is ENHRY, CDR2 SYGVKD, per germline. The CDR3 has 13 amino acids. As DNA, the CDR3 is TGTGCCATCAGGGACTACCCCACCGGGGAGCTGTTTTTT. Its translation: CAIRDYPTGELFF.

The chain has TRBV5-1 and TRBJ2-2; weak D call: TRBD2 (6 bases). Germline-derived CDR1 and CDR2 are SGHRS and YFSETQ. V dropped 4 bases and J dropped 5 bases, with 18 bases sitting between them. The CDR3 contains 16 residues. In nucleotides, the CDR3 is TGCGCCAGCAGCCATGCCGGGACTCAAAAAACCGGGGAGCTGTTTTTT. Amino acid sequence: CASSHAGTQKTGELFF.

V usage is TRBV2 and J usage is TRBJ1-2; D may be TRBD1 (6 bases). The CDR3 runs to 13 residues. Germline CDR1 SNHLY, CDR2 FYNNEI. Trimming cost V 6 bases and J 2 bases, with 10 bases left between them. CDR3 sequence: CASRQGMNYGYTF. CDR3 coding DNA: TGTGCCAGCAGACAGGGAATGAACTATGGCTACACCTTC. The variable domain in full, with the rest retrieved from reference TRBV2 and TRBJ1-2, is EPEVTQTPSHQVTQMGQEVILRCVPISNHLYFYWYRQILGQKVEFLVSFYNNEISEKSEIFDDQFSVERPDGSNFTLKIRSTKLEDSAMYFCASRQGMNYGYTFGSGTRLTVV.

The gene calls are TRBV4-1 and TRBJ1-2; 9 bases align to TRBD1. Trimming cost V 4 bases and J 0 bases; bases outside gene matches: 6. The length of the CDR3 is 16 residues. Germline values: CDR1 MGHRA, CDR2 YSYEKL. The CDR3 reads CASSPGTGQANYGYTF. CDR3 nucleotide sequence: TGCGCCAGCAGCCCGGGGACAGGGCAAGCTAACTATGGCTACACCTTC.

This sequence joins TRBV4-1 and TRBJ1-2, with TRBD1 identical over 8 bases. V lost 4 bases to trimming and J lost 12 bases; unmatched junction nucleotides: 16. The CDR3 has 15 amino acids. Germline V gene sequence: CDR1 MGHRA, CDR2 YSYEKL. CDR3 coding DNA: TGCGCCAGCAGCCTTAGCCGACAGGGGAACATGGTGAACACCTTC. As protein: CASSLSRQGNMVNTF.

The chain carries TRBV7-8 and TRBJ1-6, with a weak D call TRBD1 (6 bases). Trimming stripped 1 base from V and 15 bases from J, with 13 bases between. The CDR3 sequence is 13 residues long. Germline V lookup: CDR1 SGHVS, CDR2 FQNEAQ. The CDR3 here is CASSLGRGSFLHF. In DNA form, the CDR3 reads TGTGCCAGCAGCTTAGGCAGGGGATCCTTCCTCCACTTT. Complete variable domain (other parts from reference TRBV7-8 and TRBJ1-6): GAGVSQSPRYKVAKRGQDVALRCDPISGHVSLFWYQQALGQGPEFLTYFQNEAQLDKSGLPSDRFFAERPEGSVSTLKIQRTQQEDSAVYLCASSLGRGSFLHFGNGTRLTVT.

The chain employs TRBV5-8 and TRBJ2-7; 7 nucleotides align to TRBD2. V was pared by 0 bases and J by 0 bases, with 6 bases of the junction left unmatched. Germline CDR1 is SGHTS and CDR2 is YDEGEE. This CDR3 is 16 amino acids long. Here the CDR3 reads CASSLGEGLFSYEQYF. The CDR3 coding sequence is TGTGCCAGCAGCTTGGGGGAGGGACTCTTCTCCTACGAGCAGTACTTC.

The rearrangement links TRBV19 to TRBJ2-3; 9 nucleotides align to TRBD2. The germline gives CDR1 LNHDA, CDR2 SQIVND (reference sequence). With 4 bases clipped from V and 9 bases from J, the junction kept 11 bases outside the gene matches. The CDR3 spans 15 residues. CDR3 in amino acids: CASSTRVAGDRTQYF. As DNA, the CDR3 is TGTGCCAGTAGTACCCGGGTAGCGGGGGATCGGACGCAGTATTTT. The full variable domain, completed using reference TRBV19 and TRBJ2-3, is DGGITQSPKYLFRKEGQNVTLSCEQNLNHDAMYWYRQDPGQGLRLIYYSQIVNDFQKGDIAEGYSVSREKKESFPLTVTSAQKNPTAFYLCASSTRVAGDRTQYFGPGTRLTVL.